What follows describes a single T cell receptor beta chain. The data belong to a study of blood T cell repertoires in COVID-19. Clones were read by immunoSEQ multiplex PCR, and TCRdb kept only the in-frame ones, dropping some. The table shows some 400,000 clones, with 70% to 90% occurring only once. Germline lookup yields CDR1 LNHDA and CDR2 SQIVND (reference sequence). This CDR3 is 15 amino acids long. Deletions cut 4 bases from V and 4 bases from J, with 17 bases between. The sequence was obtained from a human donor in a cohort sampled during active COVID-19. The rearrangement uses TRBV19 and TRBJ2-7, with D hard to call. The specimen was peripheral blood. The CDR3 loop is CASSTGRPSQYEQYF. CDR3 nucleotides: TGTGCCAGTAGTACGGGTCGACCAAGCCAATACGAGCAGTACTTC.